The clone carrying this T cell receptor (beta chain) was detected only a few times. Its antigen is as yet unknown. These data belong to a study of response to subunit inactivated influenza vaccine. Study-level findings and limits: Authors proposed each seasonal influenza vaccination draws in few new T cells.

TCRdb redid the calling of the RT-PCR reads with MiXCR, one entry per CDR3 protein. This table has about 800,000 distinct CDR3 sequences, 21% appearing once. This receptor was obtained from a middle-aged man who received an inactivated influenza vaccine. Here the sequenced sample was PBMCs from blood, taken around 5 days after vaccination.

The CDR3 loop reads CASSQVSGYGYTF. In nucleotides, the CDR3 is TGTGCCAGCAGCCAAGTTTCCGGGTATGGCTACACCTTC. The chain carries TRBV14 and TRBJ1-2; D remains unclear. Germline assignment: CDR1 SGHDN and CDR2 FVKESK. CDR3 size: 13 residues. V was cut by 1 base and J by 5 bases, with 8 bases left in between.